The 20 T cell receptor beta chains listed next were all sequenced from one sample in a study of T cells after yellow fever vaccination. One entry per CDR3 protein results from TCRdb running MiXCR on the 5' RACE reads. This table holds just over 250,000 distinct CDR3 sequences, around 5.2% found once. This specimen consisted of CD4+ T cells sorted from PBMCs, obtained on the day of the yellow fever booster vaccination. These receptor sequences come from a man aged 18 to 29 who received the YFV17D yellow fever vaccine.

In its sample, this clonotype was seen a few times. This sequence joins TRBV20-1 and TRBJ1-2; TRBD1 agrees at 9 bases. Germline loops: CDR1 DFQATT, CDR2 SNEGSKA (reference sequence). V trimming: 3 bases; J trimming: 3 bases; junction bases outside the gene matches: 8. The CDR3 sequence is 15 residues long. Here the CDR3 reads CSASPLGQGHYGYTF. Written as DNA, the CDR3 is TGCAGTGCTAGCCCCCTCGGACAGGGGCACTATGGCTACACCTTC.

This clonotype came up a few times. This chain joins TRBV20-1 and TRBJ1-3; maybe TRBD1 (5 bases). The CDR3 has 15 residues. V gave up 5 bases and J gave up 1 base, with 15 bases separating them. CDR1 and CDR2 from the germline V gene are DFQATT and SNEGSKA (reference sequence). In nucleotides, the CDR3 is TGCAGTGCTGGAAACCCCGGGGGATCTGGAAACACCATATATTTT. This translates into CSAGNPGGSGNTIYF.

This clonotype was observed a handful of times. The chain carries TRBV20-1 and TRBJ1-5; D may be TRBD1 (6 bases). The CDR3 length is 17 residues. V dropped 1 base and J dropped 0 bases, with 16 bases sitting between them. Germline V lookup: CDR1 DFQATT, CDR2 SNEGSKA (reference sequence). CDR3 DNA: TGCAGTGCTAGAGTGGGGGCGAGCCTCTATAGCAATCAGCCCCAGCATTTT. Residues: CSARVGASLYSNQPQHF.

This clonotype was detected many times. V is TRBV20-1 and J is TRBJ2-5, with 9 bases lining up with TRBD2. The CDR3 has 16 amino acids. J gave up 3 bases and V 2 bases, and 10 bases lay outside the gene matches. Germline V gene sequence: CDR1 DFQATT, CDR2 SNEGSKA (reference sequence). The CDR3 sequence is CSARPSVAGEKETQYF. CDR3 sequence (DNA): TGCAGTGCTAGACCATCCGTAGCGGGGGAAAAAGAGACCCAGTACTTC.

This clonotype has a handful of counts. The rearrangement links TRBV20-1 to TRBJ2-5; perhaps D is TRBD1 or TRBD2 (5 bases each). V was pared by 5 bases and J by 6 bases, with 22 bases between. This CDR3 comprises 15 residues. Germline V lookup: CDR1 DFQATT, CDR2 SNEGSKA (reference sequence). In nucleotides, the CDR3 is TGCAGTGCTCGAGGATTGGGACCGGTGGGGCAGACCCAGTACTTC. Encoded protein: CSARGLGPVGQTQYF.

A few counts support this clonotype. The chain is built from TRBV12-3 or TRBV12-4 and TRBJ2-3; 7 positions match TRBD2. CDR3 size: 16 residues. V lost 5 bases to trimming and J lost 3 bases; unmatched junction nucleotides: 11. CDR3: CASSPLGSGVTDTQYF. CDR3 coding DNA: TGTGCCAGCAGTCCCTTGGGCAGCGGGGTAACAGATACGCAGTATTTT.

A few counts support this clonotype. The chain uses TRBV18 and TRBJ2-5; D is unresolved. Germline assignment: CDR1 KGHSH and CDR2 LQKENI. Trimming removed 8 bases at V and 5 bases at J, with 15 bases between. The CDR3 runs to 13 residues. The CDR3 reads CASREPAGETQYF. CDR3 sequence (DNA): TGTGCCAGCCGAGAACCAGCTGGGGAGACCCAGTACTTC.

CDR3 residues: CASKSGDYGYTF. CDR3 nucleotide sequence: TGTGCCAGCAAATCGGGGGACTATGGCTACACCTTC. The chain joins TRBV6-1 to TRBJ1-2, with D maybe TRBD1 (5 bases). The ends were cut back, 7 bases at V and 3 bases at J, with 9 bases in the middle. Germline V CDR1 and CDR2: MNHNS, SASEGT. The CDR3 totals 12 residues.

The V gene is TRBV7-9, the J gene TRBJ2-5; 7 bases align to TRBD2. The CDR3 is 15 residues long. Germline V CDR1 and CDR2: SEHNR, FQNEAQ (reference sequence). Trimming at V came to 5 bases and at J to 3 bases, leaving 9 bases not matched to a gene. As DNA, the CDR3 is TGTGCCAGCAGCCCCGGAGGTGGGGGGGAAGAGACCCAGTACTTC. Translating gives CASSPGGGGEETQYF.

V is TRBV7-2 and J is TRBJ2-7; 9 nucleotides agree with TRBD2. Germline values: CDR1 SGHTA, CDR2 FQGNSA. The CDR3 has 17 amino acids. Losses at the gene ends were 5 bases for V and 2 bases for J; bases not matched to a gene: 13. As DNA, the CDR3 is TGTGCCAGCAGCCCCAACGCTTATAGCGGGGGACCCTACGAGCAGTACTTC. Translating gives CASSPNAYSGGPYEQYF.

V is TRBV6-5 and J is TRBJ2-2; D may be TRBD2 (5 bases). The ends were cut back, 0 bases at V and 6 bases at J, with 17 bases in the middle. The CDR3 covers 17 residues. Germline CDR1 reads MNHEY; CDR2 reads SVGAGI. The CDR3 protein is CASSYSIATVRSGELFF. As DNA, the CDR3 is TGTGCCAGCAGTTACTCGATAGCGACGGTGCGATCCGGGGAGCTGTTTTTT.

This chain uses TRBV12-3 or TRBV12-4 with TRBJ2-3; 8 bases align to TRBD2. This CDR3 region has 15 residues. The J segment lost 4 bases and the V segment lost 1 base, leaving 4 bases of the junction unmatched. The CDR3 region is CASSLVAGTSDTQYF. In DNA, the CDR3 is TGTGCCAGCAGTTTAGTAGCGGGGACCTCAGATACGCAGTATTTT.

The chain carries TRBV6-2 or TRBV6-3 and TRBJ1-5; D is uncertain. Germline assignment: CDR1 MNHEY and CDR2 SVGEGT. The germline V and J ends were trimmed by 1 base and 4 bases, with 8 bases remaining between them. This CDR3 has 14 amino acids. The chain's CDR3 is CASSYLGMNQPQHF. The CDR3 region has the DNA TGTGCCAGCAGTTACTTGGGGATGAATCAGCCCCAGCATTTT.

The sample holds many counts of this clonotype. The chain employs TRBV5-4 and TRBJ1-2; the D is unclear. V was clipped by 7 bases and J by 5 bases, with 15 bases between them. Per germline, CDR1 SGHNT and CDR2 YYREEE (reference sequence). The CDR3 is made up of 13 amino acids. CDR3 DNA sequence: TGTGCCAGCGGGAGGACGGCCTCTTATGGCTACACCTTC. It translates to CASGRTASYGYTF.

The chain combines TRBV20-1 with TRBJ2-7; D perhaps matches TRBD2 (6 bases). Germline V gene data show CDR1 as DFQATT and CDR2 as SNEGSKA (reference sequence). V was cut by 3 bases and J by 5 bases, with 14 bases left in between. This CDR3 is 13 amino acids long. The CDR3 loop reads CSARGVRDHEQYF. For the CDR3, the DNA is TGCAGTGCTAGGGGGGTGCGGGACCACGAGCAGTACTTC.

The chain employs TRBV6-2 or TRBV6-3 and TRBJ2-7; a possible D gene is TRBD2 (5 bases). This CDR3 region has 16 residues. V was cut by 0 bases and J by 3 bases, with 15 bases left in between. The germline V gene encodes CDR1 MNHEY and CDR2 SVGEGT. Written as DNA, the CDR3 is TGTGCCAGCAGTTACTCTATGCGGGCCTCTATCTACGAGCAGTACGTC. The encoded protein is CASSYSMRASIYEQYV.

CDR3 nucleotide sequence: TGTGCCAGCAGCCCTGGACTAGCTTTGCAGACCCAGTACTTC. Amino acids: CASSPGLALQTQYF. The V call is TRBV3-1, the J call TRBJ2-5; 8 bases fit TRBD2. Germline V gene lookup returns CDR1 LGHDT and CDR2 YNNKEL (reference sequence). The V and J ends lost 4 bases and 6 bases, in that order; junction bases with no gene match: 7. The CDR3 is 14 residues long.

The chain is built from TRBV5-5 and TRBJ2-5; possible D gene TRBD1, 5 bases. CDR3 length: 14 amino acids. Germline V gene data show CDR1 as SGHKS and CDR2 as YYEKEE (reference sequence). The V end lost 1 base, the J end lost 4 bases, and 11 bases lay between the germline ends. The chain's CDR3 is CASSLTAGRETQYF. CDR3 bases: TGTGCCAGCAGCTTGACGGCAGGGCGAGAGACCCAGTACTTC.

The chain is built from TRBV6-2 or TRBV6-3 and TRBJ1-5; D ambiguous. Trimming took off 2 bases at V and 6 bases at J, with 5 bases between the two ends. CDR1 and CDR2 (germline): MNHEY, SVGEGT. CDR3 size: 12 residues. The CDR3 is CASSYRSQPQHF. CDR3 sequence (DNA): TGTGCCAGCAGTTACCGGTCTCAGCCCCAGCATTTT.

This clonotype occurred many times. This chain joins TRBV5-1 and TRBJ2-3; 9 bases agree with TRBD2. Germline CDR1 and CDR2: SGHRS and YFSETQ. Trimming cost V 0 bases and J 4 bases; bases outside gene matches: 9. The CDR3 is 17 residues long. The CDR3 protein is CASSLGVSGLAADTQYF. The DNA for the CDR3 is TGCGCCAGCAGCTTGGGAGTTTCGGGACTAGCAGCAGATACGCAGTATTTT.